These 18 T cell receptor beta chains were sequenced from one sample in a study of shared clonotypes between healthy human individuals. Data came from immunoSEQ multiplex PCR; TCRdb stores just in-frame clones and leaves some out. Found here are a few million clones, 90% to 95% of them singletons; the top ten hold 0.3% to 0.4%. Sample: naive CD4+ T cells from PBMCs. Subset described: CD45RA+ positively selected. The receptor set was obtained from a man younger than 35 in good health. Some clones in this sample may be carry-over from other donors' samples.

The chain couples TRBV4-3 to TRBJ2-7; D ambiguous. The CDR3 extends over 15 amino acids. Germline loops: CDR1 LGHNA, CDR2 YSLEER. The V gene lost 1 base and the J gene lost 2 bases, with 12 bases spanning the gap. The CDR3, as DNA: TGCGCCAGCAGCCAAGGTGAGGCTTTCCCCTACGAGCAGTACTTC. Residues: CASSQGEAFPYEQYF.

J is TRBJ1-5 and V is TRBV6-1; D not resolved. The ends were cut back, 1 base at V and 6 bases at J, with 10 bases in the middle. There are 14 residues in the CDR3. From germline, CDR1 is MNHNS and CDR2 SASEGT. CDR3 in DNA: TGTGCCAGCAGTGAAGGGGTCGGGAGTCAGCCCCAGCATTTT. This sequence encodes CASSEGVGSQPQHF.

The CDR3 spells CASSGSIDRAYTEAFF. The CDR3 bases are TGTGCCAGCAGTGGGAGTATCGACAGGGCCTACACTGAAGCTTTCTTT. V is TRBV28 and J is TRBJ1-1, with TRBD1 matching 7 bases. The germline V gene encodes CDR1 MDHEN and CDR2 SYDVKM. Germline trimming cut 5 bases from V and 3 bases from J; bases unmatched to any gene: 12. The CDR3 runs 16 residues.

As for this clone: At the DNA level, this CDR3 is encoded by other sequences in the same sample as well. The chain is built from TRBV9 and TRBJ1-1, with no clear D. There are 14 residues in the CDR3. The germline gives CDR1 SGDLS, CDR2 YYNGEE. The V end lost 2 bases, the J end lost 2 bases, and 10 bases lay between the germline ends. CDR3 residues: CASSVGWGNTEAFF. The CDR3 DNA sequence: TGTGCCAGCAGCGTGGGTTGGGGAAACACTGAAGCTTTCTTT.

The chain joins TRBV28 to TRBJ2-1, with D perhaps TRBD2 (6 bases). There are 18 residues in the CDR3. Trimming pared 5 bases from V and 2 bases from J, leaving 22 bases between. The V gene's germline CDR1 is MDHEN and CDR2 SYDVKM. DNA for the CDR3: TGTGCCAGCAGTCTCCTACCCGCGGGGCTAGCCACCTACAATGAGCAGTTCTTC. This encodes CASSLLPAGLATYNEQFF.

The rearrangement joins TRBV7-9 to TRBJ2-3; TRBD2 aligns across 7 bases. The CDR3 runs 16 residues. The ends lost 6 bases at V and 2 bases at J; junction bases unmatched: 11. From germline, CDR1 is SEHNR and CDR2 FQNEAQ (reference sequence). The DNA for the CDR3 is TGTGCCAGCAGTCGAATGGGACTATTTCCCACAGATACGCAGTATTTT. Encoded protein: CASSRMGLFPTDTQYF.

The J gene is TRBJ1-2, the V gene TRBV28; D unclear. Germline assignment: CDR1 MDHEN and CDR2 SYDVKM. The ends were cut back, 2 bases at V and 10 bases at J, with 11 bases in the middle. This CDR3 region has 12 residues. The CDR3 nucleotides read TGTGCCAGCAGTTTAGGAGGGTGGAACTACACCTTC. Translating gives CASSLGGWNYTF.

V usage is TRBV13 and J usage is TRBJ1-2; tentatively, D is TRBD1 (6 bases). V was pared by 4 bases and J by 4 bases, with 16 bases between. CDR3 length: 15 amino acids. Germline V CDR1 and CDR2: PRHDT, FYEKMQ (reference sequence). CDR3 protein: CASSYEDSKAYGYTF. CDR3 bases: TGTGCCAGCAGCTATGAGGACAGCAAAGCCTATGGCTACACCTTC.

Notes on this clone: In the same sample, other DNA sequences code for this CDR3. The chain employs TRBV6-5 and TRBJ2-5; unclear D gene. V dropped 4 bases and J dropped 4 bases, with 4 bases sitting between them. The CDR3 runs 11 residues. The V gene's germline CDR1 is MNHEY and CDR2 SVGAGI. The CDR3 loop is CASSSGETQYF. CDR3 nucleotides: TGTGCCAGCAGTTCAGGAGAGACCCAGTACTTC.

The genes are TRBV7-9 and TRBJ2-7, with D uncertain. Per germline, CDR1 SEHNR and CDR2 FQNEAQ (reference sequence). The length of the CDR3 is 13 residues. Trimming took 5 bases from V and 3 from J, leaving 11 bases between them. CDR3 in amino acids: CASSHGSHYEQYF. The CDR3 DNA reads as TGTGCCAGCAGCCACGGGTCCCACTACGAGCAGTACTTC.

This chain joins TRBV4-2 and TRBJ2-3; 9 positions match TRBD2. Germline CDR1 is LGHNA and CDR2 is YNFKEQ. V shed 0 bases and J 2 bases; nucleotides not matched to a gene: 3. CDR3 length: 16 amino acids. The CDR3 nucleotides are TGTGCCAGCAGCCAAGATTTAGCGGGGGCCACAGATACGCAGTATTTT. Translation gives CASSQDLAGATDTQYF.

The chain is built from TRBV2 and TRBJ2-7; 7 bases are shared with TRBD2. Germline V gives CDR1 SNHLY, CDR2 FYNNEI. With 3 bases clipped from V and 2 bases from J, the junction kept 7 bases outside the gene matches. The CDR3 runs to 15 residues. In nucleotides, the CDR3 is TGTGCCAGCAGTGATTCTAGCGGCCTTACCTACGAGCAGTACTTC. It yields the protein CASSDSSGLTYEQYF.

The J gene is TRBJ1-1, the V gene TRBV5-1, with D possibly being TRBD1 (5 bases). The germline V gene encodes CDR1 SGHRS and CDR2 YFSETQ. The ends were cut back, 2 bases at V and 4 bases at J, with 15 bases in the middle. There are 15 residues in the CDR3. CDR3 loop: CASSLRQGPSTEAFF. The CDR3 nucleotides read TGCGCCAGCAGCTTACGGCAGGGTCCGAGCACTGAAGCTTTCTTT.

The chain links TRBV10-1 to TRBJ1-1, with D perhaps TRBD1 (6 bases). The CDR3 has 15 amino acids. Germline-derived CDR1 and CDR2 are WNHNN and SYGVQD (reference sequence). The V end lost 6 bases, the J end lost 1 base, and 15 bases lay between the germline ends. The DNA of the CDR3 is TGCGCCAGCAGGAGCAACAGGGAGGGGAACACTGAAGCTTTCTTT. Translation gives CASRSNREGNTEAFF.

Comment on this clone: The same CDR3 is also encoded by other DNA sequences in this sample. The chain employs TRBV5-1 and TRBJ2-1; D may be TRBD1 (6 bases). This CDR3 has 14 residues. The germline V and J ends were trimmed by 2 bases and 6 bases, with 12 bases remaining between them. Germline V gene sequence: CDR1 SGHRS, CDR2 YFSETQ. CDR3 loop: CASSLTGPSNEQFF. As DNA, the CDR3 is TGCGCCAGCAGCTTAACAGGGCCCTCCAATGAGCAGTTCTTC.

CDR3 DNA: TGTGCCAGCAGCTTTACGGGACAGGGTAGCGGCGAGCAGTACTTC. Its translation: CASSFTGQGSGEQYF. The chain carries TRBV7-6 and TRBJ2-7, with TRBD1 matching 9 bases. Germline V gives CDR1 SGHVS, CDR2 FNYEAQ. The CDR3 is 15 amino acids. Trimming at V came to 3 bases and at J to 6 bases, leaving 9 bases not matched to a gene.

The chain recombines TRBV6-5 with TRBJ2-7; TRBD1 might be the D (6 bases). V was trimmed by 2 bases and J by 4 bases, leaving 12 bases between them. The CDR3 is made up of 14 amino acids. CDR1 MNHEY and CDR2 SVGAGI come from the germline V gene. The DNA of the CDR3 is TGTGCCAGCAGTTACGCGCGCAGGGGATACGAGCAGTACTTC. It specifies CASSYARRGYEQYF.

The chain recombines TRBV11-3 with TRBJ2-3; D not resolved. The CDR3 totals 11 residues. Germline CDR1 SGHNT, CDR2 YENEEA. Between the trimmed V and J ends, which lost 4 bases and 6 bases, there was a span of 5 bases. The CDR3 protein is CASSSPDTQYF. For the CDR3, the DNA is TGTGCCAGCAGCTCCCCGGATACGCAGTATTTT.